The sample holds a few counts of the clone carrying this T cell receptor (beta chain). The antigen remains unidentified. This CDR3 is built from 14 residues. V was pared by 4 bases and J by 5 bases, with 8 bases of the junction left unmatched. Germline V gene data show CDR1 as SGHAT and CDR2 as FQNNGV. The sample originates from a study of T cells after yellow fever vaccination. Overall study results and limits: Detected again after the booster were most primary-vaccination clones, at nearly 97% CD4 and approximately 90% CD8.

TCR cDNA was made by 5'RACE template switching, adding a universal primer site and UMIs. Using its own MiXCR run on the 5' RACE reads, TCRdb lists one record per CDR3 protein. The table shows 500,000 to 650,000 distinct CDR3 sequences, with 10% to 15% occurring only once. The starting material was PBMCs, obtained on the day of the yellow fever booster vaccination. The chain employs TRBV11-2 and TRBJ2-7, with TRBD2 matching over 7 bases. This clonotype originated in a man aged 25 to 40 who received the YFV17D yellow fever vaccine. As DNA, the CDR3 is TGTGCCAGCAGCTCCGGCGGGAGTAGCGACGAGCAGTACTTC. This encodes CASSSGGSSDEQYF.